The present T cell receptor beta chain was sequenced within a study of blood T cell repertoires in COVID-19. Study-wide background: COVID-19 samples collected from the United States, Italy and Spain covered acute and convalescent phases. From T cells, B-cell-depleted T cells, or PBMCs came the material, which was cDNA or gDNA.

The method was immunoSEQ multiplex PCR; TCRdb's version includes in-frame clones alone and lacks a portion of them. The data hold over 100,000 clones, with around 84% observed a single time. With V trimmed by 4 bases and J by 6 bases, 13 bases remained unmatched. Germline CDR1 is MNHNS and CDR2 is SASEGT. The CDR3 loop spans 16 amino acids. The V gene is TRBV6-1, the J gene TRBJ2-3; 7 bases map to TRBD2. The sequenced sample was peripheral blood. The sequence was obtained from a middle-aged man with acute or convalescent COVID-19. CDR3 protein: CASSVRLADGVDTQYF. In nucleotides, the CDR3 is TGTGCCAGCAGTGTGCGGCTAGCGGACGGGGTGGATACGCAGTATTTT.